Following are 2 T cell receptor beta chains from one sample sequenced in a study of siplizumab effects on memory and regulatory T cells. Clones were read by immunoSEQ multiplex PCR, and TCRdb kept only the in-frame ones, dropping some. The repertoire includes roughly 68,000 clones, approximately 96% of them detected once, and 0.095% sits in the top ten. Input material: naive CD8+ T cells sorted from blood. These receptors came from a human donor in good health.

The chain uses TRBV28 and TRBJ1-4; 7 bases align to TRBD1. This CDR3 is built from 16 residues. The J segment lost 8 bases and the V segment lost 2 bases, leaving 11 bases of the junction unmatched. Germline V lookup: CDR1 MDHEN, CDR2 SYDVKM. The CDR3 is CASSLIGGGSNEKLFF. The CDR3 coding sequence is TGTGCCAGCAGTTTAATAGGGGGCGGAAGTAACGAAAAACTGTTTTTT.

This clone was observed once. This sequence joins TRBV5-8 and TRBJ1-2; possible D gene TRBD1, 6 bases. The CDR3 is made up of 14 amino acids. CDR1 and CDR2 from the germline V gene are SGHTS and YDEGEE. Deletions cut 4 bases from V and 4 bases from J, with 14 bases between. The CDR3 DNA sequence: TGTGCCAGCAGCCCTAAACAGGGTCCCTATGGCTACACCTTC. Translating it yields CASSPKQGPYGYTF.